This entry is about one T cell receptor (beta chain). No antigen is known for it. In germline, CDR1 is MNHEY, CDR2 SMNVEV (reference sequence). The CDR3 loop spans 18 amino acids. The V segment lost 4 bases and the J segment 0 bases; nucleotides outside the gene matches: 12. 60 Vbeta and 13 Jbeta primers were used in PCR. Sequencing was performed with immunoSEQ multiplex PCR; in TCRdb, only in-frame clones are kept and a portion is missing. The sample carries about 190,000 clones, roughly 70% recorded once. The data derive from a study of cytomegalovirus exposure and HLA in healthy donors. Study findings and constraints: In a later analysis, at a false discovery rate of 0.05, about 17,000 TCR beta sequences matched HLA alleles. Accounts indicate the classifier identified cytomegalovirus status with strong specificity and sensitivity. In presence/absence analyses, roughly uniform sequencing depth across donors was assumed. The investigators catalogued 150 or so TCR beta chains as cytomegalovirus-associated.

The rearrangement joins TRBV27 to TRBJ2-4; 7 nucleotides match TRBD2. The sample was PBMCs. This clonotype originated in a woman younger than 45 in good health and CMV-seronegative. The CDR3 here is CASSSGNQGLLAKNIQYF. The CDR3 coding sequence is TGTGCCAGCAGTTCGGGGAACCAGGGACTACTAGCCAAAAACATTCAGTACTTC.